The entry below describes one T cell receptor beta chain. PCR amplification relied on 60 Vbeta primers (plus 13 Jbeta primers). Sequencing was performed with immunoSEQ multiplex PCR; in TCRdb, only in-frame clones are kept and a portion is missing. The profile covers roughly 100,000 clones, with 78% appearing a single time and under 4% taken by the ten largest. The source of the sample is a study of cytomegalovirus exposure and HLA in healthy donors. Sequences were obtained from PBMCs. The receptor comes from a middle-aged woman in good health and CMV-seronegative.

CDR3 in DNA: TGTGCGGGGGGGCCAGGTCAGCCCCAGCATTTT. Residues: CAGGPGQPQHF. The gene calls are TRBV6-1 and TRBJ1-5; perhaps TRBD1 as D (6 bases). Germline CDR1 is MNHNS and CDR2 is SASEGT. The CDR3 sequence is 11 residues long.